These 21 T cell receptor beta chains originate from one sample sequenced in a study of T cell responses to AZD1222 COVID-19 vaccine. TCRdb's copy holds only in-frame clones and misses some; the assay was immunoSEQ multiplex PCR. The sample lists 140,000 to 150,000 clones, approximately 90% seen once, with roughly 4% in the top ten. The sample here was peripheral blood, taken 28 days after the second AZD1222 dose. The receptors come from an adult who received the AZD1222 COVID-19 vaccine.

V usage is TRBV6-5 and J usage is TRBJ2-7, with TRBD1 matching 10 bases. V shed 5 bases and J 6 bases; nucleotides not matched to a gene: 4. This CDR3 region has 13 residues. Germline V gene sequence: CDR1 MNHEY, CDR2 SVGAGI. This CDR3 is CASSRDRGGEQYF. DNA for the CDR3: TGTGCCAGCAGTCGGGACAGGGGCGGCGAGCAGTACTTC.

The genes are TRBV10-3 and TRBJ1-5, with D possibly matching TRBD1 (5 bases). V lost 2 bases to trimming and J lost 5 bases, with 13 bases between them. The CDR3 spans 15 residues. Germline assignment: CDR1 ENHRY and CDR2 SYGVKD. In nucleotides, the CDR3 is TGTGCCATCAGTGAGAAGGGGTCGGAGCATCAGCCCCAGCATTTT. The encoded protein is CAISEKGSEHQPQHF.

The V gene is TRBV7-2, the J gene TRBJ1-2; TRBD1 is a possible D gene (5 bases). This CDR3 is built from 13 residues. Germline assignment: CDR1 SGHTA and CDR2 FQGNSA. The V gene lost 4 bases and the J gene lost 7 bases, with 13 bases spanning the gap. The CDR3 loop reads CASSSQGMGGYTF. CDR3 DNA sequence: TGTGCCAGCAGCTCCCAGGGTATGGGTGGCTACACCTTC.

This clone has more than one count but fewer than ten. The chain is built from TRBV2 and TRBJ2-1; TRBD2 aligns across 12 bases. CDR1 and CDR2 (germline): SNHLY, FYNNEI. V dropped 7 bases and J dropped 6; count of bases not matched to a gene: 7. The CDR3 runs to 15 residues. The CDR3 bases are TGTGCCAGCAAGAGAACTAGCGGGGGGCCCAATGAGCAGTTCTTC. Translating gives CASKRTSGGPNEQFF.

This sequence joins TRBV28 and TRBJ2-4; D might be TRBD1 (6 bases). CDR3 length equals 14 residues. Germline CDR1 is MDHEN and CDR2 is SYDVKM. The germline V and J ends were trimmed by 2 bases and 7 bases, with 12 bases remaining between them. The CDR3 DNA is TGTGCCAGCAGTTTAACAGGGCGATGGAACATTCAGTACTTC. Its protein product is CASSLTGRWNIQYF.

The rearrangement uses TRBV7-3 and TRBJ2-6; D is unresolved. V was shortened by 2 bases and J by 3 bases, with 2 bases between the two germline ends. The germline V gene has CDR1 SGHTA and CDR2 FQGTGA. The CDR3 loop spans 13 amino acids. CDR3 loop: CASSLDGANVLTF. In DNA, the CDR3 is TGTGCCAGCAGCTTAGATGGGGCCAACGTCCTGACTTTC.

This clone was picked up one time. V is TRBV25-1 and J is TRBJ1-1; possible D gene TRBD1, 5 bases. V was pared by 2 bases and J by 4 bases, with 11 bases between. The CDR3 extends over 14 amino acids. Germline loops: CDR1 MGHDK, CDR2 SYGVNS. This CDR3 is CASSEVGGGTEAFF. The CDR3 bases are TGTGCCAGCAGTGAAGTCGGGGGGGGCACTGAAGCTTTCTTT.

The chain recombines TRBV4-1 with TRBJ1-2; 9 positions match TRBD1. V lost 4 bases, J lost 8 bases, and 11 bases stayed unmatched. The CDR3 spans 15 residues. Germline-derived CDR1 and CDR2 are MGHRA and YSYEKL. CDR3 nucleotide sequence: TGCGCCAGCAGCCTCGACAGGGGGTGGGCGGAAGGCTACACCTTC. It specifies CASSLDRGWAEGYTF.

The gene calls are TRBV13 and TRBJ2-6; the D gene is possibly TRBD2 (5 bases). Germline V gives CDR1 PRHDT, CDR2 FYEKMQ (reference sequence). This CDR3 region has 16 residues. The V end lost 0 bases, the J end lost 1 base, and 7 bases lay between the germline ends. CDR3 nucleotide sequence: TGTGCCAGCAGCTTAGGCCTAGCTTCTGGGGCCAACGTCCTGACTTTC. This codes for CASSLGLASGANVLTF.

As DNA, the CDR3 is TGTGCCAGCAGCTTGCCCAACAGGGTTGGGTATGGCTACACCTTC. Translated: CASSLPNRVGYGYTF. V gene TRBV5-4 combines with J gene TRBJ1-2, with D possibly being TRBD1 (6 bases). This CDR3 contains 15 residues. Germline CDR1 SGHNT, CDR2 YYREEE (reference sequence). V lost 1 base to trimming and J lost 5 bases, with 15 bases between them.

The chain joins TRBV12-5 to TRBJ2-1; D is uncertain. Trimming left V 1 base short and J 7 bases short, with 14 bases between. The CDR3 sequence is 15 residues long. Per germline, CDR1 LGHNT and CDR2 FRNRAP. CDR3 amino acids: CASGLDSGAANEQFF. CDR3 DNA sequence: TGTGCTAGTGGTTTGGACTCCGGCGCAGCAAATGAGCAGTTCTTC.

J is TRBJ1-1 and V is TRBV12-3 or TRBV12-4; unclear D gene. Trimming took off 3 bases at V and 6 bases at J, with 11 bases between the two ends. The CDR3 consists of 13 residues. The CDR3 nucleotides read TGTGCCAGCAGTTTTTCGCCCCATGCTGAAGCTTTCTTT. Protein sequence: CASSFSPHAEAFF.

This clone was counted a single time. The chain is built from TRBV15 and TRBJ1-2; TRBD1 is a possible D gene (5 bases). V gave up 1 base and J gave up 5 bases, with 14 bases separating them. The CDR3 spans 15 residues. Germline CDR1 reads LNHNV; CDR2 reads YYDKDF (reference sequence). Here the CDR3 reads CATSRGAGKGYGYTF. The CDR3 nucleotides read TGTGCCACCAGCAGAGGGGCAGGGAAGGGGTATGGCTACACCTTC.

The CDR3: CASSIQKNTEAFF. Written as DNA, the CDR3 is TGTGCCAGTAGTATTCAGAAGAACACTGAAGCTTTCTTT. The genes are TRBV19 and TRBJ1-1; D unclear. Germline loops: CDR1 LNHDA, CDR2 SQIVND (reference sequence). V shed 3 bases and J shed 1 base, with 6 bases lying between them. This CDR3 is built from 13 residues.

The V gene is TRBV6-4, the J gene TRBJ1-1; D gene uncertain. CDR1 and CDR2 (germline): MRHNA, SNTAGT. Between the trimmed V and J ends, which lost 10 bases and 1 base, there was a span of 13 bases. The CDR3 extends over 13 amino acids. CDR3 sequence reads: CATRLLGNTEAFF. The CDR3 DNA is TGTGCCACCCGACTCCTCGGGAACACTGAAGCTTTCTTT.

The rearrangement joins TRBV7-2 to TRBJ1-2; 7 positions match TRBD1. The J segment lost 6 bases and the V segment lost 1 base, leaving 5 bases of the junction unmatched. This CDR3 spans 14 amino acids. Germline values: CDR1 SGHTA, CDR2 FQGNSA. CDR3 bases: TGTGCCAGCAGCTTAGACCCCAGGGGGAATGGCTACACCTTC. Encoded protein: CASSLDPRGNGYTF.

The rearrangement joins TRBV7-8 to TRBJ2-7; 14 bases map to TRBD2. V lost 4 bases to trimming and J lost 4 bases; unmatched junction nucleotides: 9. The CDR3 spans 17 residues. Germline V gene lookup returns CDR1 SGHVS and CDR2 FQNEAQ. In DNA form, the CDR3 reads TGTGCCAGCAGCTCCATGGGACTAGCGGGAGTTCTATACGAGCAGTACTTC. Amino acids: CASSSMGLAGVLYEQYF. The complete variable domain, with remaining parts taken from reference TRBV7-8 and TRBJ2-7, reads GAGVSQSPRYKVAKRGQDVALRCDPISGHVSLFWYQQALGQGPEFLTYFQNEAQLDKSGLPSDRFFAERPEGSVSTLKIQRTQQEDSAVYLCASSSMGLAGVLYEQYFGPGTRLTVT.

The rearrangement uses TRBV9 and TRBJ1-2, with a tentative D call TRBD1 (5 bases). The V gene's germline CDR1 is SGDLS and CDR2 YYNGEE. Between the trimmed V and J ends, which lost 0 bases and 2 bases, there was a span of 8 bases. The length of the CDR3 is 14 residues. The CDR3 here is CASSVDQGNYGYTF. The CDR3 nucleotides are TGTGCCAGCAGCGTAGATCAGGGAAACTATGGCTACACCTTC.

The chain is built from TRBV29-1 and TRBJ1-2; 9 bases match TRBD1. V shed 5 bases and J 7 bases; nucleotides not matched to a gene: 5. Germline CDR1 and CDR2: SQVTM and ANQGSEA. The length of the CDR3 is 12 residues. The CDR3 is CSVPTGGFGYTF. The CDR3, as DNA: TGCAGCGTTCCTACAGGGGGCTTTGGCTACACCTTC.

J is TRBJ1-2 and V is TRBV15; the D gene is possibly TRBD1 (6 bases). V lost 0 bases and J 2 bases, leaving 10 bases between the germline ends. The CDR3 runs 15 residues. Germline CDR1 is LNHNV and CDR2 is YYDKDF (reference sequence). CDR3 in DNA: TGTGCCACCAGCAGAGACCTGGGACACAACTATGGCTACACCTTC. This codes for CATSRDLGHNYGYTF.

The genes are TRBV18 and TRBJ1-1, with 7 positions matching TRBD1. J was trimmed by 1 base and V by 6 bases; bases with no gene match: 5. CDR3 size: 14 residues. Germline assignment: CDR1 KGHSH and CDR2 LQKENI. CDR3 protein: CASSPGQRNTEAFF. The DNA for the CDR3 is TGTGCCAGCTCGCCGGGACAGCGGAACACTGAAGCTTTCTTT.